This T cell receptor (beta chain) was identified in a study of T cell changes during pregnancy in multiple sclerosis. Method: immunoSEQ multiplex PCR; TCRdb's copy keeps in-frame clones and lacks some. The sample holds tens of thousands of clones, around nine tenths seen once. The CDR3 runs to 14 residues. Germline CDR1 SEHNR, CDR2 FQNEAQ (reference sequence). The germline V and J ends were trimmed by 0 bases and 4 bases, with 9 bases remaining between them. Source: CD4+ T cells from peripheral blood mononuclear cells, taken in the third trimester of pregnancy. V and J are TRBV7-9 and TRBJ1-1; D gene ambiguous. This TCR came from a female donor with multiple sclerosis, enrolled in a pregnancy study. The CDR3 region is CASSLAGGSTEAFF. The CDR3 DNA is TGTGCCAGCAGCTTAGCAGGCGGAAGCACTGAAGCTTTCTTT.